Presented here are 30 T cell receptor beta chains from one specimen sequenced in a study of blood T cell repertoires in COVID-19 (dated by TCRdb to 2020 to 2021). Libraries were prepared through the immunoSEQ multiplex PCR assay. TCRdb's version of the immuneACCESS table is confined to in-frame rearrangements and falls short of the full clone set. An unresolved V gene accounts for under half of the shortfall where checked; the remainder is of unknown origin. Counted in this sample were under 450,000 clones; over 75% of them appeared once. The ten biggest clones cover 1% to 1.5% of the sample. Source material: PBMCs or T cells enriched from blood (not recorded which). These receptor sequences come from a man aged 25 to 40 who had recovered from COVID-19.

This chain links TRBV5-4 with TRBJ1-2, with D unclear. CDR1 and CDR2 (germline): SGHNT, YYREEE (reference sequence). The CDR3 length is 12 residues. V was pared by 7 bases and J by 2 bases, with 9 bases between. Written as DNA, the CDR3 is TGTGCCAGCCTTAATCCGAACTATGGCTACACCTTC. Translated: CASLNPNYGYTF. Full variable domain (outside the CDR3, taken from reference TRBV5-4 and TRBJ1-2): ETGVTQSPTHLIKTRGQQVTLRCSSQSGHNTVSWYQQALGQGPQFIFQYYREEENGRGNFPPRFSGLQFPNYSSELNVNALELDDSALYLCASLNPNYGYTFGSGTRLTVV.

V gene TRBV21-1 combines with J gene TRBJ2-5; the D call TRBD2 from the table was never checked on the DNA. TRBV21-1 is annotated as a pseudogene. The CDR3 is 14 amino acids. CDR3 nucleotides: TGTGCCAGCAGCAGGGTTGCGGGGGAGGAGACCCAGTACTTC. Protein product: CASSRVAGEETQYF.

The genes are TRBV4-1 and TRBJ1-1; D ambiguous. The V end was cut by 1 base, the J end by 1 base, with 13 bases between. Germline V gene data show CDR1 as MGHRA and CDR2 as YSYEKL. CDR3 length: 16 residues. The CDR3 sequence: CASSQGAESQNTEAFF. CDR3 DNA: TGCGCCAGCAGCCAAGGGGCCGAGTCCCAGAACACTGAAGCTTTCTTT.

The rearrangement links TRBV20-1 to TRBJ2-1; D gene unclear. Germline assignment: CDR1 DFQATT and CDR2 SNEGSKA (reference sequence). This CDR3 comprises 11 residues. V was cut by 3 bases and J by 4 bases, with 4 bases left in between. The CDR3 DNA sequence: TGCAGTGCTAGTTTATACAATGAGCAGTTCTTC. This encodes CSASLYNEQFF.

The chain links TRBV19 to TRBJ1-5; TRBD1 is a possible D gene (5 bases). Germline V CDR1 and CDR2: LNHDA, SQIVND (reference sequence). The CDR3 has 16 amino acids. The V end was cut by 0 bases, the J end by 0 bases, with 9 bases between. CDR3 sequence reads: CASSIDPGNSNQPQHF. Here the CDR3 DNA reads TGTGCCAGTAGTATAGATCCAGGGAATAGCAATCAGCCCCAGCATTTT.

This chain connects TRBV30 to TRBJ2-5; 8 positions agree with TRBD2. The trim removed 0 bases at V and 5 bases at J, leaving 5 bases unmatched. CDR3 length: 14 residues. The germline V gene has CDR1 GTSNPN and CDR2 SVGIG (reference sequence). The CDR3 DNA reads TGTGCCTGGAGTGTAACGGGGGGGCTGGAGACCCAGTACTTC. Protein sequence: CAWSVTGGLETQYF.

For the CDR3, the DNA is TGTGCCAGTGGTCAGGGGTACAATCAGCCCCAGCATTTT. It translates to CASGQGYNQPQHF. This sequence joins TRBV19 and TRBJ1-5; maybe TRBD1 (6 bases). This CDR3 has 13 residues. V lost 8 bases to trimming and J lost 3 bases, with 11 bases between them. Looked up from germline, CDR1 is LNHDA and CDR2 is SQIVND (reference sequence).

This clone was recorded a few times. The chain uses TRBV5-4 and TRBJ2-3, with TRBD2 matching 7 bases. The V gene's germline CDR1 is SGHNT and CDR2 YYREEE (reference sequence). Germline trimming cut 3 bases from V and 5 bases from J; bases unmatched to any gene: 3. CDR3 size: 13 residues. Written as DNA, the CDR3 is TGTGCCAGCAGCTGGGCGGGGGAAGATACGCAGTATTTT. This codes for CASSWAGEDTQYF.

As concerns this clone: Additional DNA sequences in this sample encode the identical CDR3. The chain combines TRBV7-6 with TRBJ2-1; TRBD2 matches 10 bases. The V gene end was trimmed by 3 bases and the J gene end by 3 bases; junction bases not matched to a gene: 2. The CDR3 has 15 residues. From germline, CDR1 is SGHVS and CDR2 FNYEAQ. This chain's CDR3 is CASSFSGGDYNEQFF. CDR3 nucleotides: TGTGCCAGCAGCTTCAGCGGGGGGGACTACAATGAGCAGTTCTTC.

The rearrangement uses TRBV3-1 (or the pseudogene TRBV3-2) and TRBJ1-1; 7 bases match TRBD1. Trimming removed 2 bases from V and 10 bases from J; junction bases left unmatched: 7. CDR1 and CDR2 (germline): LGHDT, YNNKEL (reference sequence). The CDR3 is 13 amino acids. In nucleotides, the CDR3 is TGTGCCAGCAGCCAATCGACAGGGAAGCGAGCTTTCTTT. Translating it yields CASSQSTGKRAFF.

This chain uses TRBV19 with TRBJ2-1; TRBD2 is a possible D gene (6 bases). There are 12 residues in the CDR3. V was trimmed by 8 bases and J by 1 base, leaving 6 bases between them. Germline CDR1 is LNHDA and CDR2 is SQIVND (reference sequence). In nucleotides, the CDR3 is TGTGCCAGTGCGGGGTCCTACAATGAGCAGTTCTTC. Protein: CASAGSYNEQFF. The full variable domain, rest sourced from reference TRBV19 and TRBJ2-1, is DGGITQSPKYLFRKEGQNVTLSCEQNLNHDAMYWYRQDPGQGLRLIYYSQIVNDFQKGDIAEGYSVSREKKESFPLTVTSAQKNPTAFYLCASAGSYNEQFFGPGTRLTVL.

The CDR3 nucleotides are TGTGCCACCAGCAGAGCCAGTTTCCCCCAGGGGGTTAGCGCTGAAGCTTTCTTT. It is translated as CATSRASFPQGVSAEAFF. J is TRBJ1-1 and V is TRBV15; 7 bases agree with TRBD1. Trimming took 1 base from V and 6 from J; bases not matched to a gene: 17. Germline V gene data show CDR1 as LNHNV and CDR2 as YYDKDF (reference sequence). The length of the CDR3 is 18 residues. The variable domain in full, completed from reference TRBV15 and TRBJ1-1, reads DAMVIQNPRYQVTQFGKPVTLSCSQTLNHNVMYWYQQKSSQAPKLLFHYYDKDFNNEADTPDNFQSRRPNTSFCFLDIRSPGLGDTAMYLCATSRASFPQGVSAEAFFGQGTRLTVV.

The CDR3 loop is CASSPGTSRTDTQYF. The CDR3 DNA sequence: TGTGCCAGCAGCCCTGGGACTTCTCGCACAGATACGCAGTATTTT. V gene TRBV11-1 combines with J gene TRBJ2-3; weak D call: TRBD2 (6 bases). The CDR3 runs to 15 residues. V lost 5 bases and J 1 base, leaving 13 bases between the germline ends. Germline V gene data show CDR1 as SGHAT and CDR2 as FQDESV (reference sequence).

V is TRBV6-5 and J is TRBJ2-6, with D maybe TRBD2 (6 bases). Germline V gene sequence: CDR1 MNHEY, CDR2 SVGAGI. With 4 bases removed from V and 0 bases from J, the gap between germline ends came to 10 bases. The CDR3 consists of 16 residues. The CDR3 nucleotides read TGTGCCAGCAGTTTGACCGGGAGCTCTGGGGCCAACGTCCTGACTTTC. Protein: CASSLTGSSGANVLTF.

This clone showed up just once. The chain carries TRBV3-1 (or the pseudogene TRBV3-2) and TRBJ1-1; 9 bases match TRBD1. CDR1 and CDR2 (germline): LGHDT, YNNKEL (reference sequence). The CDR3 sequence is 16 residues long. J gave up 10 bases and V 3 bases, and 15 bases lay outside the gene matches. The CDR3, as DNA: TGTGCCAGCAGCCAGAGGACAGGGGCAAAGAGTCGGGGAGCTTTCTTT. Its protein is CASSQRTGAKSRGAFF.

V usage is TRBV19 and J usage is TRBJ2-1, with D maybe TRBD1 (7 bases). Between the trimmed V and J ends, which lost 3 bases and 7 bases, there was a span of 13 bases. Germline values: CDR1 LNHDA, CDR2 SQIVND (reference sequence). The length of the CDR3 is 14 residues. The CDR3 coding sequence is TGTGCCAGTAGTATGGAGGGGGCACGGAATGAGCAGTTCTTC. As protein: CASSMEGARNEQFF.

The chain carries TRBV7-6 and TRBJ2-3, with 10 bases that match TRBD2. V trimming: 5 bases; J trimming: 6 bases; junction bases outside the gene matches: 8. The CDR3 length is 15 residues. Germline V gene sequence: CDR1 SGHVS, CDR2 FNYEAQ. CDR3 bases: TGTGCCAGCAGCCCGAATAGCGGGGGGCGGGATACGCAGTATTTT. Encoded protein: CASSPNSGGRDTQYF.

This clone was seen once. CDR3 DNA: TGTGCCATCCAGTGGAGCGGGGGAGCAGATACGCAGTATTTT. This translates into CAIQWSGGADTQYF. The V gene is TRBV10-3, the J gene TRBJ2-3; 8 bases align to TRBD2. V dropped 8 bases and J dropped 4; count of bases not matched to a gene: 8. The CDR3 runs 14 residues. Germline loops: CDR1 ENHRY, CDR2 SYGVKD.

The V call is TRBV10-3, the J call TRBJ2-1, with 10 bases that match TRBD2. Germline CDR1 and CDR2: ENHRY and SYGVKD. CDR3 length: 13 amino acids. Losses at the gene ends were 8 bases for V and 5 bases for J; bases not matched to a gene: 3. The CDR3 sequence is CAIERGGDNEQFF. The CDR3 nucleotides are TGTGCCATCGAGCGGGGGGGGGACAATGAGCAGTTCTTC.

V is TRBV6-5 and J is TRBJ1-2; 12 bases line up with TRBD1. CDR1 and CDR2 (germline): MNHEY, SVGAGI. The CDR3 has 15 residues. Trimming cost V 0 bases and J 8 bases; bases outside gene matches: 4. CDR3 region: CASSYSGQGAGGYTF. The CDR3, as DNA: TGTGCCAGCAGTTACTCGGGACAGGGGGCGGGAGGCTACACCTTC.

The rearrangement uses TRBV28 and TRBJ2-4, with 11 bases matching TRBD2. CDR1 MDHEN and CDR2 SYDVKM come from the germline V gene. Trimming cost V 3 bases and J 7 bases; bases outside gene matches: 5. CDR3 length: 15 residues. Written as DNA, the CDR3 is TGTGCCAGCAGTTTGCCTACTAGCGGGGGCAACATTCAGTACTTC. Its translation: CASSLPTSGGNIQYF.

The chain recombines TRBV27 with TRBJ1-1; 9 nucleotides match TRBD1. Germline V gene sequence: CDR1 MNHEY, CDR2 SMNVEV (reference sequence). The CDR3 covers 12 residues. The V and J ends lost 6 bases and 11 bases, in that order; junction bases with no gene match: 7. CDR3: CASSREGQGAFF. Written as DNA, the CDR3 is TGTGCCAGCAGCCGAGAGGGACAGGGCGCTTTCTTT.

About this clone itself: At one boundary the junction diverges from the germline segment, which might be a read error. The CDR3 spells CASSFGGLGEETQYF. DNA for the CDR3: TGTGCTAGCAGCTTCGGGGGGCTCGGGGAAGAGACCCAGTACTTC. The chain carries TRBV7-7 and TRBJ2-5, with D maybe TRBD2 (7 bases). The length of the CDR3 is 15 residues. Germline CDR1 is SSHAT and CDR2 is FNYEAQ (reference sequence).

This sequence joins TRBV7-2 and TRBJ1-2; 9 bases map to TRBD1. CDR3 size: 14 residues. The V segment lost 5 bases and the J segment 7 bases; nucleotides outside the gene matches: 8. CDR1 is SGHTA and CDR2 is FQGNSA in the germline V gene. CDR3 in DNA: TGTGCCAGCAGCCGGGGACAGGGACGATTTGGCTACACCTTC. Translated, it gives CASSRGQGRFGYTF. The whole variable domain, remainder taken from reference TRBV7-2 and TRBJ1-2, is GAGVSQSPSNKVTEKGKDVELRCDPISGHTALYWYRQSLGQGLEFLIYFQGNSAPDKSGLPSDRFSAERTGGSVSTLTIQRTQQEDSAVYLCASSRGQGRFGYTFGSGTRLTVV.

The chain employs TRBV19 and TRBJ1-4; maybe TRBD1 (5 bases). The CDR3 covers 15 residues. Germline V lookup: CDR1 LNHDA, CDR2 SQIVND (reference sequence). The V end lost 6 bases, the J end lost 8 bases, and 19 bases lay between the germline ends. CDR3 protein: CASRSDSSQGEKLFF. The CDR3 bases are TGTGCCAGTAGATCTGACAGTAGCCAAGGAGAAAAACTGTTTTTT.

The chain links TRBV5-1 to TRBJ1-1, with a possible D match to TRBD1 (6 bases). Germline lookup yields CDR1 SGHRS and CDR2 YFSETQ. There are 15 residues in the CDR3. The V end lost 4 bases, the J end lost 3 bases, and 16 bases lay between the germline ends. CDR3 bases: TGCGCCAGCAGCCCGGGGACATACGTAGACACTGAAGCTTTCTTT. Its protein product is CASSPGTYVDTEAFF.

The V call is TRBV6-2 or TRBV6-3, the J call TRBJ2-7; the D is unclear. Germline V lookup: CDR1 MNHEY, CDR2 SVGEGT. The CDR3 is 14 amino acids. Trimming removed 6 bases at V and 1 base at J, with 13 bases between. CDR3 coding DNA: TGTGCCAGCAGCTCCCCTTCCCGGTCCTACGAGCAGTACTTC. Its translation: CASSSPSRSYEQYF.

This clone was seen only once. The rearrangement joins TRBV10-3 to TRBJ2-5; no firm D call. The CDR3 sequence is 11 residues long. V was pared by 3 bases and J by 5 bases, with 4 bases between. CDR1 and CDR2 from the germline V gene are ENHRY and SYGVKD. This chain's CDR3 is CAISDRETQYF. The CDR3 DNA sequence: TGTGCCATCAGTGACCGGGAGACCCAGTACTTC.

CDR3 residues: CATRDRVTSTEAFF. The CDR3 nucleotides read TGCGCCACGAGGGACAGGGTGACTTCCACTGAAGCTTTCTTT. The gene calls are TRBV10-2 and TRBJ1-1; 9 nucleotides agree with TRBD1. V lost 10 bases, J lost 4 bases, and 10 bases stayed unmatched. CDR1 WSHSY and CDR2 SAAADI come from the germline V gene. There are 14 residues in the CDR3.

The V call is TRBV5-1, the J call TRBJ2-5, with 7 bases identical to TRBD2. Germline V CDR1 and CDR2: SGHRS, YFSETQ. V lost 0 bases and J lost 5; bases outside the gene matches: 4. CDR3 length: 14 amino acids. CDR3 region: CASSLAPSGETQYF. CDR3 DNA: TGCGCCAGCAGCTTGGCCCCTAGCGGTGAGACCCAGTACTTC.